There are a few counts of the clone carrying this T cell receptor (beta chain). Its matching antigen is unknown. V was cut by 2 bases and J by 3 bases, with 13 bases left in between. This CDR3 is 15 amino acids long. The germline V gene has CDR1 MGHRA and CDR2 YSYEKL. With a J-beta primer mix and a sample-barcoded 5' primer, a second PCR ran about 6 to 11 cycles. Via MiXCR, TCRdb re-called the 5' RACE reads, giving one row per CDR3 protein. The sample includes 1.5 million to 2 million distinct CDR3 sequences, 30% to 35% of them seen just once. The sample is drawn from a study of blood T cells in healthy people across ages. The study's findings and limits: While age rose, TCR beta diversity per million T cells dropped in a roughly linear way.

V and J are TRBV4-1 and TRBJ1-2; no reliable D call. Sequenced: blood. This sequence was found in a woman between 25 and 40 years old in good health. CDR3 nucleotide sequence: TGCGCCAGCAGCCAATACACCTCGGGCGACTATGGCTACACCTTC. Its translation: CASSQYTSGDYGYTF.